This T cell receptor beta chain was identified during a study of monozygotic twins with inflammatory bowel disease. TCRdb reprocessed the 5' RACE reads and keeps a single row for each CDR3 protein, giving no DNA. Found here are about 380,000 distinct CDR3 sequences; the top ten clones hold approximately 2.4%. The CDR3 sequence is 16 residues long. The germline CDR1 and CDR2 sequences are SGHTA and FQGNSA. Sequenced material: blood. The V gene is TRBV7-2, the J gene TRBJ1-3; with no DNA, the TCRdb D assignment of TRBD1 cannot be verified. The sequence was collected from a human donor with ulcerative colitis or Crohn's disease, or a healthy co-twin of an affected twin (not recorded which). CDR3: CASSSGQGGGTGTIYF.